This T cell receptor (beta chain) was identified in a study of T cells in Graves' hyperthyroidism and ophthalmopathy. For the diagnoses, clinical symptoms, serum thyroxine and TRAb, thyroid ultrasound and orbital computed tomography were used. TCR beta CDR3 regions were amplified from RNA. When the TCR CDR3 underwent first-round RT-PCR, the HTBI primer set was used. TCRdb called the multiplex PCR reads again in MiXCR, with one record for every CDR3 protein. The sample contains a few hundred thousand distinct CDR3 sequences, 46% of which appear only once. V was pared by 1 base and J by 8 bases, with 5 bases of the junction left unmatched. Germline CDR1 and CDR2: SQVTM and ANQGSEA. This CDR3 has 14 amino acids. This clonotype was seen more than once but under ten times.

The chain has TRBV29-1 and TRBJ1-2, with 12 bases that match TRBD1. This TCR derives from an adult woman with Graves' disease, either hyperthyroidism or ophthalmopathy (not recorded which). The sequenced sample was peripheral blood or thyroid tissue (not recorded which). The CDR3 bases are TGCAGCGTTGAAGTCGGGACAGGGGGCTCAGGCTACACCTTC. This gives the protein CSVEVGTGGSGYTF.